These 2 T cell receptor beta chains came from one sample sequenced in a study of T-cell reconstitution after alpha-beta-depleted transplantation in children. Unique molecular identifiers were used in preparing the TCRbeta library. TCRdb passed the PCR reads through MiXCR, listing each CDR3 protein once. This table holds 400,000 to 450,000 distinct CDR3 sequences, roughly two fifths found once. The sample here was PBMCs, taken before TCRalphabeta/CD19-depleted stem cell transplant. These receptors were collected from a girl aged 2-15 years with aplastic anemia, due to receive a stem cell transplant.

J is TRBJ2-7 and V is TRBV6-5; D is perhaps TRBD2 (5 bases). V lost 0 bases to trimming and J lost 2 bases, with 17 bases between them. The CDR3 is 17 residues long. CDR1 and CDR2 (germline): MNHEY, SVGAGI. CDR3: CASSYSYRGTAAYEQYF. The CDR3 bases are TGTGCCAGCAGTTACTCCTATCGGGGAACCGCAGCCTACGAGCAGTACTTC.

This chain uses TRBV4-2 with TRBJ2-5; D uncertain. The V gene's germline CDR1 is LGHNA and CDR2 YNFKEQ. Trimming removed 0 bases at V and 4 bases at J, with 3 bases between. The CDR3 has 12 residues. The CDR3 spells CASSQEGETQYF. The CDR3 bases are TGTGCCAGCAGCCAAGAAGGAGAGACCCAGTACTTC.